This T cell receptor beta chain was captured in a study of cytomegalovirus exposure and HLA in healthy donors. Trimming shortened V by 6 bases and J by 4 bases, and 13 bases separated the two germline ends. The CDR3 is made up of 13 amino acids. CDR1 and CDR2 from the germline V gene are SNHLY and FYNNEI. This clone was seen only a few times. Amplification used 60 Vbeta primers and 13 Jbeta primers. Repertoires were generated with immunoSEQ multiplex PCR, while TCRdb's copy carries only in-frame clones and drops some. The sample has some 140,000 clones, approximately 72% seen once. Sequencing input: PBMCs. The chain combines TRBV2 with TRBJ2-7, with D unclear. The receptor was isolated from a man aged 18 to 30 in good health and CMV-seronegative. The CDR3 nucleotides are TGTGCCAGCAGCCCCCCTGAGGATTACGAGCAGTACTTC. This codes for CASSPPEDYEQYF.